This T cell receptor (beta chain) appears in the sequencing data of a study of blood T cell repertoires in COVID-19. Study overall: Samples taken during acute and convalescent COVID-19 were collected in the United States, Italy and Spain. PBMCs, B-cell-depleted T cells, or T cells provided the cDNA or gDNA that made up the material.

Method: immunoSEQ multiplex PCR; TCRdb's copy keeps in-frame clones and lacks some. The sample includes fewer than 450,000 clones, around 86% seen only once; the top ten take under 6.5%. CDR3 length equals 14 residues. Per the germline V gene, CDR1 is MNHEY and CDR2 is SMNVEV (reference sequence). J was trimmed by 0 bases and V by 5 bases; bases with no gene match: 3. Enrolment of Seattle patients took place during active infection, and they were followed longitudinally. The sample was peripheral blood. The sequence derives from a woman in her forties or fifties with COVID-19, enrolled during active disease. The rearrangement links TRBV27 to TRBJ2-7; 8 nucleotides agree with TRBD2. CDR3 nucleotide sequence: TGTGCCAGCAGTCCGGCGGGGGGCTCCTACGAGCAGTACTTC. This encodes CASSPAGGSYEQYF.